The present entry profiles one T cell receptor beta chain with its context. The entry originates in a study of blood T cell repertoires in COVID-19. Study background: Spain, Italy and the United States supplied samples that represented acute and convalescent COVID-19. The analysed material was cDNA or gDNA that came from T cells, B-cell-depleted T cells, or PBMCs.

Sequencing was performed with immunoSEQ multiplex PCR; in TCRdb, only in-frame clones are kept and a portion is missing. The sample lists roughly 140,000 clones, roughly 86% occurring once. The receptor's source is a man in his sixties or seventies with acute or convalescent COVID-19. Material for sequencing was peripheral blood.

CDR3 residues: CASSLWGGNYNSPLHF. CDR3 sequence (DNA): TGTGCCAGCAGCTTGTGGGGCGGCAACTATAATTCACCCCTCCACTTT. The rearrangement uses TRBV5-8 and TRBJ1-6, with a possible D match to TRBD1 (5 bases). The germline V gene has CDR1 SGHTS and CDR2 YDEGEE. The V end was cut by 1 base, the J end by 3 bases, with 11 bases between. This CDR3 is 16 amino acids long.